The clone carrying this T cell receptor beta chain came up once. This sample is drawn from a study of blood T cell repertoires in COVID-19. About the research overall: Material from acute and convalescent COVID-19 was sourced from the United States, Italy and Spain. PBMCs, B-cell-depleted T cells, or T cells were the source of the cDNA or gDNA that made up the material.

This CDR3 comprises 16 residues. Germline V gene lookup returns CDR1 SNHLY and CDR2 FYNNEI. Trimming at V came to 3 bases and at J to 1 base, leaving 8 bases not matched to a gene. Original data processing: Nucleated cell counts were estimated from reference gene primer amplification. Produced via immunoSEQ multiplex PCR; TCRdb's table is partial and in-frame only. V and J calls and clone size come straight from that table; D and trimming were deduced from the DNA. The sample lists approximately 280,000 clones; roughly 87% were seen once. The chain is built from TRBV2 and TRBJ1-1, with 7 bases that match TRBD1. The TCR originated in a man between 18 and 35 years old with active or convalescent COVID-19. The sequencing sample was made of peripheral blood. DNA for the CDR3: TGTGCCAGCAGTGACCCTGCCGGGACAGCGAACACTGAAGCTTTCTTT. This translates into CASSDPAGTANTEAFF.